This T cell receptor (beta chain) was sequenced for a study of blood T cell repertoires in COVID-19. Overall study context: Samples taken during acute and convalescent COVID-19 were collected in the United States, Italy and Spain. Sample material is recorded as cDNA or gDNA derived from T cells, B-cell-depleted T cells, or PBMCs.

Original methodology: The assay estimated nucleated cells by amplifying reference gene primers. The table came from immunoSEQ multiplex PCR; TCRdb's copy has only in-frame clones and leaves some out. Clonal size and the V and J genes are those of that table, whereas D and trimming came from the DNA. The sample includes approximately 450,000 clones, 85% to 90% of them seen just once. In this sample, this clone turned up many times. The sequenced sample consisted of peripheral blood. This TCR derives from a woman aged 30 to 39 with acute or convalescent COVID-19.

This chain's CDR3 is CASSLRVLNTGELFF. For the CDR3, the DNA is TGTGCCAGCAGCCTGAGGGTTCTGAACACCGGGGAGCTGTTTTTT. This chain links TRBV3-1 (or the pseudogene TRBV3-2) with TRBJ2-2, with D maybe TRBD2 (5 bases). Germline V gives CDR1 LGHDT, CDR2 YNNKEL (reference sequence). Trimming left V 4 bases short and J 1 base short, with 10 bases between. The CDR3 runs to 15 residues.